This TCR beta chain derives from a study of OX40 agonist ivuxolimab in advanced cancers. The CDR3 covers 17 residues. Germline V gene data show CDR1 as SGHVS and CDR2 as FNYEAQ. V shed 1 base and J shed 6 bases, with 20 bases lying between them. Using immunoSEQ multiplex PCR, the repertoire was profiled, and TCRdb retains in-frame clones only, with some absent. The table includes tens of thousands of clones, approximately 90% detected once. The source material was CD4+ or CD8+ T cells sorted from blood, sampled in a trial of the OX40 agonist ivuxolimab. This TCR derives from an adult with an advanced solid tumor such as melanoma, head and neck, liver or kidney cancer. The genes are TRBV7-6 and TRBJ2-3; no definite D call. Here the CDR3 reads CASSLVSVGPRMDTQYF. The DNA for the CDR3 is TGTGCCAGCAGCTTAGTTTCCGTTGGACCCAGGATGGATACGCAGTATTTT.